This T cell receptor beta chain is drawn from a study of spatial heterogeneity in lung cancer. Across the study: More beta-chain than alpha-chain sequences were consistently detected. Study-level findings and limits: At tumor resection, ubiquitous expanded TCRs were detected in blood more often than later.

The time point here: sample taken at primary tumor resection. The authors sequenced whole RNA from tumor, nontumor lung or frozen PBMC without sorting. The approximately 78 donors had untreated early-stage non-small cell lung cancer. Every TCR cDNA molecule bore a unique molecular identifier. TCRdb re-derived calls from the 5' RACE reads in MiXCR, one entry per CDR3 protein. The repertoire consists of 77,000 or so distinct CDR3 sequences, with 15% to 25% occurring once and the leading ten covering around 5.9%. A word on this clonotype: Its antigen remains unidentified.

CDR1 is SEHNR, CDR2 FQNEAQ, per germline (reference sequence). V dropped 0 bases and J dropped 0 bases, with 6 bases sitting between them. The CDR3 loop spans 15 amino acids. The sequences come from PBMCs, collected at surgery. The chain joins TRBV7-9 to TRBJ2-1; D is undetermined. The origin of this receptor is a male donor with early-stage non-small cell lung cancer. The CDR3, as DNA: TGTGCCAGCAGCTTAGCCGTTGGCTCCTACAATGAGCAGTTCTTC. Translated: CASSLAVGSYNEQFF.